This T cell receptor beta chain originates from a study of blood T cell repertoires in COVID-19 (dated by TCRdb to about 2020). At the level of the whole study: Samples from collaborators originated in the United States, Italy and Spain and spanned both the acute and convalescent phases of COVID-19. The prospective study material was composed of cDNA or gDNA derived from T cells, B-cell-depleted T cells, or PBMCs. Subjects who had been exposed to COVID-19, were actively infected with it, or had recovered from it provided the deeply sampled blood TCRbeta repertoires that made up the dataset. The repertoires were made available in a free public database intended to serve as a resource for research on the immune response to SARS-CoV-2. The samples were drawn from two sources: the first 160 participants of the ongoing ImmuneRACE study, and over 1,000 subjects contributed by 6 global collaborators. Sample metadata almost always included a de-identified subject ID, COVID-19 status, age in years and sex. HLA class I and class II types, where available, came from metadata supplied by the sample provider rather than from assay-based typing. The paper as a whole reports these results and caveats: The quantity of clinical and demographic metadata differed by source and by participant and was supplied without curation.

In regard to this clone: Its recognized antigen is unknown. Base qualities are not recorded, but no much larger clone differs from it by a single base.

In the prospective study, participants were roughly 18 to 95 years old, resided in fewer than 25 geographic areas of the United States, and were enrolled through a virtual design. To assign participants to cohorts, the prospective study relied on clinical history that participants themselves reported in a screening survey and a study questionnaire. For ImmuneRACE Cohort 3, a participant was defined as recovered based on two consecutive negative NP/OP PCR tests, clearance by a healthcare professional, or resolution of symptoms. In the prospective study, mobile phlebotomists collected whole blood, serum and a nasopharyngeal or oropharyngeal swab from each participant. Additional blood draws and questionnaires over an approximately two-month period could optionally be provided by prospective study participants. Before DNA extraction, prospective study blood samples were shipped either frozen or at room temperature.

Trimming removed 4 bases from V and 0 bases from J, leaving 4 bases between the germline ends. CDR1 and CDR2 were assigned from the germline V gene as SQVTM and ANQGSEA. Taken from cysteine to phenylalanine, the CDR3 has 13 residues. Of all the DNA, just the CDR3 is kept, 39 bases in frame from base 1. The immunoSEQ Assay, a bias-controlled multiplex PCR, was used to amplify TCRbeta CDR3 regions from genomic DNA. The original methods were these. Nucleated cell counts per sample were estimated from amplification of reference gene primers within the assay. Sequence reads were collapsed and filtered to measure the absolute abundance of every unique TCRbeta CDR3 rearrangement. For each sample, productive Simpson clonality was calculated as the square root of Simpson's diversity index over productive rearrangements. TCRdb took over this immuneACCESS table, retaining in-frame rearrangements with V and J assigned. Such tables are incomplete; in checked studies, under half of the missing clones stem from an unresolved V gene, and the remainder is unexplained. That table is the source of V, J and clone size, and D and trimming were worked out from the DNA. This sample is represented by about 310,000 clones; about 91% of them were singletons. The ten largest clones represent around a tenth of the sample.

This TCR was recovered from a woman in her thirties or forties who had recovered from COVID-19. Specimen: PBMCs or T cells enriched from blood (not recorded which). The rearranged chain carries TRBV29-1 and TRBJ2-6; the D gene is unclear. The sequenced DNA is TGCAGCGTTGCGGTCTCTGGGGCCAACGTCCTGACTTTC. Translated, this is CSVAVSGANVLTF.